The next 9 T cell receptor beta chains were all read from a single sample in a study of blood T cell repertoires in COVID-19. Using immunoSEQ multiplex PCR, the repertoire was profiled, and TCRdb retains in-frame clones only, with some absent. The profile shows 300,000 to 450,000 clones, approximately 87% of them singletons. The specimen sequenced was PBMCs or T cells enriched from blood (not recorded which). These receptors came from a man younger than 45 who had recovered from COVID-19.

The chain employs TRBV27 and TRBJ1-1; tentatively, D is TRBD1 (5 bases). The CDR3 spans 15 residues. Trimming removed 1 base at V and 5 bases at J, with 14 bases between. CDR1 is MNHEY, CDR2 SMNVEV, per germline (reference sequence). The CDR3 nucleotides are TGTGCCAGCAGTTTATTTGTTCCGGGGGGTACTGAAGCTTTCTTT. Protein product: CASSLFVPGGTEAFF.

The chain links TRBV19 to TRBJ2-5, with 8 bases matching TRBD1. The germline gives CDR1 LNHDA, CDR2 SQIVND (reference sequence). The CDR3 extends over 13 amino acids. J lost 5 bases, V lost 7 bases, and 6 bases had no gene match. CDR3 residues: CASKTGDRETQYF. The CDR3 DNA reads as TGTGCCAGTAAAACCGGGGACAGGGAGACCCAGTACTTC.

This clone was seen only once. No DNA is shown, since the ends of the CDR3 on it are uncertain; the CDR3 is the one TCRdb lists. The chain has TRBV13 and TRBJ2-7; the table's D call of TRBD1 was not tested on the DNA. Germline V gene sequence: CDR1 PRHDT, CDR2 FYEKMQ (reference sequence). The CDR3 spans 21 residues, counting both ends. CDR3 residues: CASRDLQGAGEQYFGPGEQYF.

V is TRBV19 and J is TRBJ1-2, with D hard to call. The CDR3 extends over 14 amino acids. From germline, CDR1 is LNHDA and CDR2 SQIVND (reference sequence). V was pared by 5 bases and J by 8 bases, with 18 bases between. The CDR3 nucleotides are TGTGCCAGTAGTGACAATCAGGCGGGTGAGGGCTACACCTTC. Its translation: CASSDNQAGEGYTF.

The CDR3 loop is CASSLVRETPLHF. CDR3 in DNA: TGTGCCAGCAGCTTAGTACGAGAGACACCCCTCCACTTT. The chain has TRBV7-2 and TRBJ1-6; D call uncertain. Germline assignment: CDR1 SGHTA and CDR2 FQGNSA. This CDR3 has 13 residues. Between the trimmed V and J ends, which lost 1 base and 11 bases, there was a span of 9 bases.

The V call is TRBV11-2, the J call TRBJ2-7, with D maybe TRBD1 (6 bases). V shed 5 bases and J shed 5 bases, with 19 bases lying between them. CDR3 size: 15 residues. The V gene's germline CDR1 is SGHAT and CDR2 FQNNGV. In DNA form, the CDR3 reads TGTGCCAGCAGCCGGAGACAGGCCACGCAGGACGAGCAGTACTTC. Translated: CASSRRQATQDEQYF.

The gene calls are TRBV5-1 and TRBJ1-2; D is unresolved. The CDR3 sequence is 13 residues long. The germline CDR1 and CDR2 sequences are SGHRS and YFSETQ. Trimming shortened V by 0 bases and J by 4 bases, and 7 bases separated the two germline ends. CDR3 sequence (DNA): TGCGCCAGCAGCTTGGAGCAACTCTATGGCTACACCTTC. Its protein product is CASSLEQLYGYTF.

The chain is built from TRBV6-6 and TRBJ1-1; 9 nucleotides line up with TRBD1. CDR1 MNHNY and CDR2 SVGAGI come from the germline V gene (reference sequence). The J segment lost 7 bases and the V segment lost 2 bases, leaving 8 bases of the junction unmatched. This CDR3 region has 15 residues. This CDR3 is CASSYTGTGRGEAFF. CDR3 in DNA: TGTGCCAGCAGTTACACGGGGACAGGGCGCGGTGAAGCTTTCTTT.

The V and J genes are TRBV27 and TRBJ2-1; D uncertain. CDR1 MNHEY and CDR2 SMNVEV come from the germline V gene (reference sequence). The germline V and J ends were trimmed by 10 bases and 4 bases, with 14 bases remaining between them. The CDR3 is made up of 13 amino acids. This chain's CDR3 is CATQSEYYNEQFF. Written as DNA, the CDR3 is TGTGCCACCCAGTCGGAGTATTACAATGAGCAGTTCTTC.